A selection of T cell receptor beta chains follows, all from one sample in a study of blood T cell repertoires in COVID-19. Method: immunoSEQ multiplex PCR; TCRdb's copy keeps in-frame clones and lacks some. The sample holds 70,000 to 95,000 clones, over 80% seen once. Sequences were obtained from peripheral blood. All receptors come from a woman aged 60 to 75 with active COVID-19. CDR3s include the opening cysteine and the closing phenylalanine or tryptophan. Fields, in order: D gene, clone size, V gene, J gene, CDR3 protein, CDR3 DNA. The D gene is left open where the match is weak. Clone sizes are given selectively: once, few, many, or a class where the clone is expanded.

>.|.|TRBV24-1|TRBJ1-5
CATRGGTNQPQHF
TGTGCCACCCGGGGGGGGACTAATCAGCCCCAGCATTTT
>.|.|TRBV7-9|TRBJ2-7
CASSQSGTLLEQYF
TGTGCCAGCAGTCAATCCGGGACACTCCTTGAGCAGTACTTC
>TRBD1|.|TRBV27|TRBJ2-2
CASGTGVGELFF
TGTGCCAGTGGGACAGGGGTGGGGGAGCTGTTTTTT
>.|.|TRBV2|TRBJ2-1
CASSANNEQFF
TGTGCCAGCAGCGCTAACAATGAGCAGTTCTTC
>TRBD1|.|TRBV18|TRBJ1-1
CASSTGGGADTEAFF
TGTGCCAGCTCAACCGGAGGGGGCGCGGACACTGAAGCTTTCTTT
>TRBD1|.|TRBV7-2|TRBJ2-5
CASSLGAGTGGETQYF
TGTGCCAGCAGCTTAGGGGCAGGGACAGGGGGAGAGACCCAGTACTTC
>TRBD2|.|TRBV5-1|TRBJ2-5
CASTTTAGGGETQYF
TGCGCCAGCACCACGACAGCGGGAGGGGGAGAGACCCAGTACTTC
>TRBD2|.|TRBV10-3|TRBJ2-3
CAISLLAGAEDTQYF
TGTGCCATCAGCCTACTAGCGGGAGCTGAAGATACGCAGTATTTT
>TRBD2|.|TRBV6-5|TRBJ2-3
CASGVRGDGTDTQYF
TGTGCCAGCGGAGTTCGGGGGGACGGCACAGATACGCAGTATTTT
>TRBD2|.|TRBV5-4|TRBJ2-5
CASSSSTSGGQETQYF
TGTGCCAGCAGCTCCTCGACTAGCGGGGGACAAGAGACCCAGTACTTC
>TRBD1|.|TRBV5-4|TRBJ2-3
CASSGQGADTQYF
TGTGCCAGCAGCGGACAGGGGGCAGATACGCAGTATTTT
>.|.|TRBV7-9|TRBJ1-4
CASSLDSGEKLFF
TGTGCCAGCAGCTTGGACAGTGGAGAAAAACTGTTTTTT
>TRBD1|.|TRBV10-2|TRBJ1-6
CASSEQGANSPLHF
TGCGCCAGCAGTGAGCAGGGGGCAAATTCACCCCTCCACTTT
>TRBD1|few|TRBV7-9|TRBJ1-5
CASSQSTGNQPQHF
TGTGCCAGCAGCCAATCGACAGGGAATCAGCCCCAGCATTTT
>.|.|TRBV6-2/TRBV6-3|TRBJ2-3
CASSFPSGAGSTDTQYF
TGTGCCAGCAGTTTCCCAAGCGGCGCGGGGAGCACAGATACGCAGTATTTT
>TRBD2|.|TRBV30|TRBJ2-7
CAWTRSAGGSRYEQYF
TGTGCCTGGACCCGATCCGCCGGCGGGAGTAGATACGAGCAGTACTTC
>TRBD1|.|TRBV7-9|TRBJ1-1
CASSRTGAGGEAFF
TGTGCCAGCAGCAGGACAGGGGCCGGTGGTGAAGCTTTCTTT
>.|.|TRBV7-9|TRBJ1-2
CASSPDIYGYTF
TGTGCCAGCAGCCCTGACATCTATGGCTACACCTTC
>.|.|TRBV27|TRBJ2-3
CASSQSRTDTQYF
TGTGCCAGCAGTCAAAGCCGCACAGATACGCAGTATTTT